These T cell receptor beta chains were read from a single sample in a study of T-cell memory formation after mild COVID-19. A single record per CDR3 protein comes from TCRdb applying MiXCR to the 5' RACE reads. Here the sample spans roughly 250,000 distinct CDR3 sequences, about a sixth being singletons. Sequencing input: PBMCs or a T cell subset sorted from them (not recorded which). These receptors came from a man younger than 35 who had mild COVID-19 (a few samples of this study predate the infection). Cell type and time point are not known. The CDR3 runs from the conserved cysteine through the conserved F or W. The order of the fields is D gene, J gene, V gene, clone size, CDR3 DNA, CDR3 protein. A D gene is named only where the DNA matches it firmly. Size tells how often a clone was seen (once, few, many) or the class of an expanded clone, and some rows leave it out.

d_gene: NA
j_gene: TRBJ2-1
v_gene: TRBV6-5
abundance: NA
CDR3nt: TGTGCCAGCAGTTACTCGGGTGCAGGTCCCTACAATGAGCAGTTCTTC
CDR3aa: CASSYSGAGPYNEQFF

d_gene: NA
j_gene: TRBJ1-3
v_gene: TRBV4-2
abundance: NA
CDR3nt: TGTGCCAGCAGCCAAGCCGCAGAATTCTCTGGAAACACCATATATTTT
CDR3aa: CASSQAAEFSGNTIYF

d_gene: TRBD1
j_gene: TRBJ2-3
v_gene: TRBV12-3/TRBV12-4
abundance: few
CDR3nt: TGTGCCAGCAGCTCCCGGGACAGCTATACGCAGTATTTT
CDR3aa: CASSSRDSYTQYF

d_gene: NA
j_gene: TRBJ2-3
v_gene: TRBV28
abundance: few
CDR3nt: TGTGCCAGCAGTCACTTGGATACGCAGTATTTT
CDR3aa: CASSHLDTQYF

d_gene: TRBD1
j_gene: TRBJ2-6
v_gene: TRBV7-7
abundance: few
CDR3nt: TGTGCTAGCAGCCCCTGGGACAGGTCCTCTGGGGCCAACGTCCTGACTTTC
CDR3aa: CASSPWDRSSGANVLTF

d_gene: TRBD2
j_gene: TRBJ2-3
v_gene: TRBV10-3
abundance: NA
CDR3nt: TGTGCCATCATGAGTACTAGCGGGGGTTACACAGATACGCAGTATTTT
CDR3aa: CAIMSTSGGYTDTQYF

d_gene: NA
j_gene: TRBJ2-1
v_gene: TRBV7-2
abundance: NA
CDR3nt: TGTGCCAGCAGCTTAGGATCCCGCTGGAGGTTCTTC
CDR3aa: CASSLGSRWRFF

d_gene: TRBD2
j_gene: TRBJ2-7
v_gene: TRBV6-5
abundance: NA
CDR3nt: TGTGCCATCCGGGGAGGGTACGGCGAGCAGTACTTC
CDR3aa: CAIRGGYGEQYF

d_gene: TRBD2
j_gene: TRBJ2-3
v_gene: TRBV29-1
abundance: many
CDR3nt: TGCAGCGTAATAGCGGGGGGGCCGGGAGATACGCAGTATTTT
CDR3aa: CSVIAGGPGDTQYF

d_gene: NA
j_gene: TRBJ2-1
v_gene: TRBV7-3
abundance: few
CDR3nt: TGTGCCAGCAGCAACAGGTACAATGAGCAGTTCTTC
CDR3aa: CASSNRYNEQFF

d_gene: TRBD1
j_gene: TRBJ1-1
v_gene: TRBV5-1
abundance: NA
CDR3nt: TGCGCCAGCAGCCCGGACAGGGAAGGCACTGAAGCTTTCTTT
CDR3aa: CASSPDREGTEAFF

d_gene: NA
j_gene: TRBJ1-1
v_gene: TRBV29-1
abundance: few
CDR3nt: TGCAGCGTTGAGAAGCTCTTGAACACTGAAGCTTTCTTT
CDR3aa: CSVEKLLNTEAFF

d_gene: TRBD2
j_gene: TRBJ2-2
v_gene: TRBV20-1
abundance: NA
CDR3nt: TGCAGTGCTAGAGGTCCTAGCGGGGGGGCCGGCACCGGGGAGCTGTTTTTT
CDR3aa: CSARGPSGGAGTGELFF

d_gene: NA
j_gene: TRBJ2-4
v_gene: TRBV5-1
abundance: NA
CDR3nt: TGCGCCAGCAGCTTTGCCACAGGGAGGGACAGCATTCAGTACTTC
CDR3aa: CASSFATGRDSIQYF

d_gene: NA
j_gene: TRBJ1-1
v_gene: TRBV20-1
abundance: NA
CDR3nt: TGCAGTGCCGAGGGGGGAATTGTCACTGAAGCTTTCTTT
CDR3aa: CSAEGGIVTEAFF

d_gene: NA
j_gene: TRBJ1-5
v_gene: TRBV6-1
abundance: few
CDR3nt: TGTGCCAGCAGTGGAGGGGGGAAGGGCAATCAGCCCCAGCATTTT
CDR3aa: CASSGGGKGNQPQHF

d_gene: NA
j_gene: TRBJ2-5
v_gene: TRBV4-1
abundance: many
CDR3nt: TGCGCCAGCAGCCTCCAGGGGACTTACAAAGAGACCCAGTACTTC
CDR3aa: CASSLQGTYKETQYF

d_gene: TRBD1
j_gene: TRBJ2-3
v_gene: TRBV6-4
abundance: few
CDR3nt: TGTGCCAGCAGCGGGACAGGGGTAACGCAGTATTTT
CDR3aa: CASSGTGVTQYF

d_gene: TRBD2
j_gene: TRBJ2-1
v_gene: TRBV5-1
abundance: many
CDR3nt: TGCGCCAGCAGCTTGTACGGGGGGACCCCCGGGGAGCAGTTCTTC
CDR3aa: CASSLYGGTPGEQFF

d_gene: TRBD2
j_gene: TRBJ2-3
v_gene: TRBV19
abundance: NA
CDR3nt: TGTGCCAGTAGTATTAGCGGGGGATTTTATACGCAGTATTTT
CDR3aa: CASSISGGFYTQYF

d_gene: NA
j_gene: TRBJ1-5
v_gene: TRBV6-2/TRBV6-3
abundance: NA
CDR3nt: TGTGCCAGCAGTTACCCACAGTGGGAGCAGCCCCAGCATTTT
CDR3aa: CASSYPQWEQPQHF

d_gene: TRBD1
j_gene: TRBJ2-5
v_gene: TRBV7-8
abundance: NA
CDR3nt: TGTGCCACTCTGGTGACAGGGGGCCTGGAGACCCAGTACTTC
CDR3aa: CATLVTGGLETQYF

d_gene: NA
j_gene: TRBJ2-5
v_gene: TRBV20-1
abundance: NA
CDR3nt: TGCAGTGCTAGTTCGGGACTTTGGCAAGAGACCCAGTACTTC
CDR3aa: CSASSGLWQETQYF

d_gene: NA
j_gene: TRBJ1-3
v_gene: TRBV12-3/TRBV12-4
abundance: NA
CDR3nt: TGTGCCAGCAGCCCCGCGAGATTCTCTGGAAACACCATATATTTT
CDR3aa: CASSPARFSGNTIYF

d_gene: NA
j_gene: TRBJ1-2
v_gene: TRBV15
abundance: NA
CDR3nt: TGTGCCACCAGCAGAGAGGTTATCGGCTATGGCTACACCTTC
CDR3aa: CATSREVIGYGYTF

d_gene: NA
j_gene: TRBJ1-2
v_gene: TRBV7-2
abundance: few
CDR3nt: TGTGCCAGCAGCTTAAAGGGGCGGCGTGGCTACACCTTC
CDR3aa: CASSLKGRRGYTF

d_gene: TRBD1
j_gene: TRBJ1-2
v_gene: TRBV5-1
abundance: NA
CDR3nt: TGCGCCAGCAGCGGACAGGGGTTTTTTAACTATGGCTACACCTTC
CDR3aa: CASSGQGFFNYGYTF

d_gene: NA
j_gene: TRBJ1-5
v_gene: TRBV29-1
abundance: few
CDR3nt: TGCAGCGTTGCATTCGGGGACAATCAGCCCCAGCATTTT
CDR3aa: CSVAFGDNQPQHF

d_gene: NA
j_gene: TRBJ1-4
v_gene: TRBV4-3
abundance: few
CDR3nt: TGCGCCAGCAGCCAAGTCCGGCTCGCCGGGTTCGGCGGTCCCCTTGAAAAACTGTTTTTT
CDR3aa: CASSQVRLAGFGGPLEKLFF

d_gene: NA
j_gene: TRBJ2-2
v_gene: TRBV12-3/TRBV12-4
abundance: NA
CDR3nt: TGTGCCAGCATCCCGGGGGCTGGATACGGGGAGCTGTTTTTT
CDR3aa: CASIPGAGYGELFF

d_gene: NA
j_gene: TRBJ2-5
v_gene: TRBV15
abundance: NA
CDR3nt: TGTGCCACCAGCAGGCCCCGGGAGACCCAGTACTTC
CDR3aa: CATSRPRETQYF

d_gene: NA
j_gene: TRBJ2-6
v_gene: TRBV10-3
abundance: few
CDR3nt: TGTGCCATCAGGAGGGCCCGGCCGTATTCCCCTGGGGCCAACGTCCTGACTTTC
CDR3aa: CAIRRARPYSPGANVLTF

d_gene: NA
j_gene: TRBJ1-3
v_gene: TRBV7-2
abundance: NA
CDR3nt: TGTGCCAGCAGCAGCCGGGACCTCGGTGGAAACACCATATATTTT
CDR3aa: CASSSRDLGGNTIYF

d_gene: NA
j_gene: TRBJ2-7
v_gene: TRBV20-1
abundance: NA
CDR3nt: TGCAGTGCTAGCAGGAATTATTACGAGCAGTACTTC
CDR3aa: CSASRNYYEQYF

d_gene: NA
j_gene: TRBJ1-2
v_gene: TRBV6-5
abundance: few
CDR3nt: TGTGCCAGCAGTTACTCGAACAGCTACTATGGCTACACCTTC
CDR3aa: CASSYSNSYYGYTF

d_gene: NA
j_gene: TRBJ1-1
v_gene: TRBV5-5
abundance: NA
CDR3nt: TGTGCCAGCACCATAAACCCCGCAGCAGAGAACACTGAAGCTTTCTTT
CDR3aa: CASTINPAAENTEAFF

d_gene: NA
j_gene: TRBJ2-1
v_gene: TRBV11-2
abundance: few
CDR3nt: TGTGCCAGCAGCTTCCTAGCGTACGAGCAGTTCTTC
CDR3aa: CASSFLAYEQFF

d_gene: TRBD2
j_gene: TRBJ2-5
v_gene: TRBV11-2
abundance: few
CDR3nt: TGTGCCAGCAGCCGGGGGTCTAGCGGGGGGTTGGAGACCCAGTACTTC
CDR3aa: CASSRGSSGGLETQYF

d_gene: TRBD2
j_gene: TRBJ2-1
v_gene: TRBV6-5
abundance: many
CDR3nt: TGTGCCAGCAGTTACTCCCGCGGGGGGGGCAATGAGCAGTTCTTC
CDR3aa: CASSYSRGGGNEQFF

d_gene: TRBD2
j_gene: TRBJ2-5
v_gene: TRBV11-2
abundance: few
CDR3nt: TGTGCCAGCAGCCGGACTAGCGTTATTCAAGAGACCCAGTACTTC
CDR3aa: CASSRTSVIQETQYF

d_gene: TRBD1
j_gene: TRBJ1-1
v_gene: TRBV7-9
abundance: NA
CDR3nt: TGTGCCAGCAGCTCGGGACAGGGGGCACACACTGAAGCTTTCTTT
CDR3aa: CASSSGQGAHTEAFF